This TCR beta chain stems from a study of blood T cell repertoires in COVID-19. Study background: Whether acute or convalescent, the COVID-19 samples came from the United States, Italy and Spain.

Per the authors' pipeline: Estimated nucleated cell counts came from reference gene primer amplification. TCRdb's copy holds only in-frame clones and misses some; the assay was immunoSEQ multiplex PCR. V, J and clone size are taken as reported in that table, and D and trimming were inferred from the DNA itself. The table has about 160,000 clones, approximately 78% seen once; the top ten hold roughly 11%. Looked up from germline, CDR1 is MNHEY and CDR2 is SMNVEV (reference sequence). With V trimmed by 4 bases and J by 4 bases, 7 bases remained unmatched. The length of the CDR3 is 15 residues. This clonotype was sampled from a human donor in a cohort sampled during active COVID-19. The sample consisted of peripheral blood. The rearrangement joins TRBV27 to TRBJ2-5; 9 nucleotides agree with TRBD1. CDR3 sequence (DNA): TGTGCCAGCAGTTCCCGGGGACAGGGACTAGAGACCCAGTACTTC. It translates to CASSSRGQGLETQYF.